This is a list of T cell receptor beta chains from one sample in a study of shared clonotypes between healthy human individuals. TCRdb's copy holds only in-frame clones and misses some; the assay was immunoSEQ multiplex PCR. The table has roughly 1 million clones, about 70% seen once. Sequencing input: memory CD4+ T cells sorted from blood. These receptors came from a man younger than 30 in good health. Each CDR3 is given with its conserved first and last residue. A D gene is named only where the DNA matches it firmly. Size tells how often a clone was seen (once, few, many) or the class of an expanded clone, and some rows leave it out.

CDR3aa: CASSWGTGASLRMFF
CDR3nt: -
j_gene: TRBJ1-4
d_gene: -
abundance: -
v_gene: TRBV19

CDR3aa: CASSLDKGRGRSTEAFF
CDR3nt: TGTGCCAGCAGCTTAGATAAGGGGCGGGGGCGAAGCACTGAAGCTTTCTTT
j_gene: TRBJ1-1
d_gene: -
abundance: -
v_gene: TRBV7-9

CDR3aa: CASSITGFDEQFF
CDR3nt: TGTGCCAGTAGTATTACAGGGTTCGATGAGCAGTTCTTC
j_gene: TRBJ2-1
d_gene: -
abundance: once
v_gene: TRBV19

CDR3aa: CASSLWGQSSYNSPLHF
CDR3nt: TGTGCCAGCAGCTTGTGGGGACAGAGCTCCTATAATTCACCCCTCCACTTT
j_gene: TRBJ1-6
d_gene: TRBD1
abundance: -
v_gene: TRBV5-8

CDR3aa: CASRPDRGMADTQYF
CDR3nt: TGTGCCAGCAGACCGGACAGGGGTATGGCAGATACGCAGTATTTT
j_gene: TRBJ2-3
d_gene: TRBD1
abundance: many
v_gene: TRBV28

CDR3aa: CASGYNEQFF
CDR3nt: TGTGCCAGCGGCTACAATGAGCAGTTCTTC
j_gene: TRBJ2-1
d_gene: -
abundance: -
v_gene: TRBV2

CDR3aa: CASSLAPGADTQYF
CDR3nt: TGCGCCAGCAGCTTGGCCCCTGGGGCAGATACGCAGTATTTT
j_gene: TRBJ2-3
d_gene: -
abundance: -
v_gene: TRBV5-1

CDR3aa: CAISDLTREPYEQYF
CDR3nt: TGTGCCATCAGTGATTTGACCAGGGAACCCTACGAGCAGTACTTC
j_gene: TRBJ2-7
d_gene: -
abundance: -
v_gene: TRBV10-3

CDR3aa: CANPGTANYGYTF
CDR3nt: TGTGCCAACCCCGGGACGGCTAACTATGGCTACACCTTC
j_gene: TRBJ1-2
d_gene: -
abundance: -
v_gene: TRBV27

CDR3aa: CASSAQIAGGNNEQFF
CDR3nt: TGTGCCAGCAGTGCTCAAATAGCGGGGGGCAACAATGAGCAGTTCTTC
j_gene: TRBJ2-1
d_gene: TRBD2
abundance: -
v_gene: TRBV6-4

CDR3aa: CASRRGGGGYEQYF
CDR3nt: TGTGCCAGCAGACGTGGCGGGGGGGGGTACGAGCAGTACTTC
j_gene: TRBJ2-7
d_gene: TRBD2
abundance: -
v_gene: TRBV6-4

CDR3aa: CASSPRTANTGELFF
CDR3nt: TGTGCCAGCAGTCCTCGGACAGCGAACACCGGGGAGCTGTTTTTT
j_gene: TRBJ2-2
d_gene: -
abundance: -
v_gene: TRBV6-1

CDR3aa: CASCDPSGANVLTF
CDR3nt: TGCGCCAGCTGTGACCCCTCTGGGGCCAACGTCCTGACTTTC
j_gene: TRBJ2-6
d_gene: -
abundance: -
v_gene: TRBV5-1

CDR3aa: CASSGGQYNEQFF
CDR3nt: TGTGCCAGCAGTGGGGGACAGTACAATGAGCAGTTCTTC
j_gene: TRBJ2-1
d_gene: TRBD1
abundance: -
v_gene: TRBV2

CDR3aa: CASSRTGVPYNEQFF
CDR3nt: TGTGCCAGCAGCCGTACAGGGGTCCCCTACAATGAGCAGTTCTTC
j_gene: TRBJ2-1
d_gene: TRBD1
abundance: few
v_gene: TRBV11-3

CDR3aa: CASSMEGRMNTEAFF
CDR3nt: TGTGCCAGTAGTATGGAGGGGCGAATGAACACTGAAGCTTTCTTT
j_gene: TRBJ1-1
d_gene: -
abundance: -
v_gene: TRBV19

CDR3aa: CASSSIPADTQYF
CDR3nt: TGTGCCAGCTCATCGATACCTGCTGATACGCAGTATTTT
j_gene: TRBJ2-3
d_gene: -
abundance: -
v_gene: TRBV18

CDR3aa: CASSSRYTF
CDR3nt: TGTGCCAGCAGTTCCCGCTACACCTTC
j_gene: TRBJ1-2
d_gene: -
abundance: -
v_gene: TRBV6-5

CDR3aa: CASSFPTGALYYGYTF
CDR3nt: TGTGCCAGCAGCTTTCCCACGGGGGCGCTTTACTATGGCTACACCTTC
j_gene: TRBJ1-2
d_gene: -
abundance: -
v_gene: TRBV11-2

CDR3aa: CASSLPSGNTIYF
CDR3nt: TGTGCCAGCAGCTTGCCCTCTGGAAACACCATATATTTT
j_gene: TRBJ1-3
d_gene: -
abundance: -
v_gene: TRBV5-4

CDR3aa: CASSFRDRGQPQHF
CDR3nt: TGTGCCAGCAGCTTCAGGGATCGGGGTCAGCCCCAGCATTTT
j_gene: TRBJ1-5
d_gene: -
abundance: many
v_gene: TRBV5-5

CDR3aa: CASSQDSGSRGETQYF
CDR3nt: TGCGCCAGCAGCCAAGACAGCGGGAGTCGGGGGGAGACCCAGTACTTC
j_gene: TRBJ2-5
d_gene: TRBD2
abundance: -
v_gene: TRBV4-3

CDR3aa: CASSYMSGKGGYTF
CDR3nt: TGTGCCAGCAGTTATATGTCAGGGAAGGGTGGCTACACCTTC
j_gene: TRBJ1-2
d_gene: -
abundance: -
v_gene: TRBV6-6

CDR3aa: CASSPTGTKKTETQYF
CDR3nt: TGTGCCAGCAGTCCAACCGGGACAAAGAAAACAGAGACCCAGTACTTC
j_gene: TRBJ2-5
d_gene: -
abundance: few
v_gene: TRBV27

CDR3aa: CASSLGLAGGPADTQYF
CDR3nt: TGTGCCAGCAGCTTAGGGCTAGCGGGAGGGCCAGCAGATACGCAGTATTTT
j_gene: TRBJ2-3
d_gene: TRBD2
abundance: -
v_gene: TRBV7-9

CDR3aa: CASSHPTGFQNVLTF
CDR3nt: TGCGCCAGCAGCCACCCGACAGGCTTCCAAAACGTCCTGACTTTC
j_gene: TRBJ2-6
d_gene: -
abundance: -
v_gene: TRBV4-1

CDR3aa: CASSKGEEGRRNTGELFF
CDR3nt: TGTGCCAGCAGCAAAGGGGAGGAAGGGAGGAGGAACACCGGGGAGCTGTTTTTT
j_gene: TRBJ2-2
d_gene: -
abundance: -
v_gene: TRBV21-1

CDR3aa: CAWTPALLSRIHEQYF
CDR3nt: TGTGCCTGGACCCCCGCTCTTCTAAGTAGGATCCACGAGCAGTACTTC
j_gene: TRBJ2-7
d_gene: -
abundance: -
v_gene: TRBV30

CDR3aa: CASGLGPDSYEQYF
CDR3nt: TGTGCTAGTGGTTTGGGTCCGGACTCCTACGAGCAGTACTTC
j_gene: TRBJ2-7
d_gene: -
abundance: -
v_gene: TRBV12-5

CDR3aa: CASSPLTANTEAFF
CDR3nt: TGTGCCAGCAGTCCACTTACAGCGAACACTGAAGCTTTCTTT
j_gene: TRBJ1-1
d_gene: -
abundance: -
v_gene: TRBV6-5

CDR3aa: CASRAASGRAGELFF
CDR3nt: TGTGCCAGTAGGGCCGCTAGCGGGAGAGCCGGGGAGCTGTTTTTT
j_gene: TRBJ2-2
d_gene: TRBD2
abundance: many
v_gene: TRBV19

CDR3aa: CASSQAANTEAFF
CDR3nt: TGTGCCAGCAGTCAGGCAGCGAACACTGAAGCTTTCTTT
j_gene: TRBJ1-1
d_gene: -
abundance: -
v_gene: TRBV7-9

CDR3aa: CASILDPNTGELFF
CDR3nt: TGTGCCAGCATCCTTGACCCGAACACCGGGGAGCTGTTTTTT
j_gene: TRBJ2-2
d_gene: -
abundance: -
v_gene: TRBV7-9

CDR3aa: CASSPLGSGIGGELFF
CDR3nt: TGTGCCAGCAGCCCTCTCGGTAGCGGGATCGGCGGGGAGCTGTTTTTT
j_gene: TRBJ2-2
d_gene: TRBD2
abundance: once
v_gene: TRBV5-4

CDR3aa: CASSLDGFRYEQYF
CDR3nt: TGCGCCAGCAGCTTGGACGGGTTTCGATACGAGCAGTACTTC
j_gene: TRBJ2-7
d_gene: -
abundance: -
v_gene: TRBV5-1

CDR3aa: CATRDRKLGEKLFF
CDR3nt: TGTGCCACCAGGGATCGGAAGTTAGGGGAAAAACTGTTTTTT
j_gene: TRBJ1-4
d_gene: -
abundance: -
v_gene: TRBV15

CDR3aa: CASSRDGGEAFF
CDR3nt: TGCGCCAGCAGCCGGGATGGGGGTGAAGCTTTCTTT
j_gene: TRBJ1-1
d_gene: -
abundance: -
v_gene: TRBV5-1

CDR3aa: CASSQYGEQYF
CDR3nt: TGTGCCAGCAGCCAATATGGCGAGCAGTACTTC
j_gene: TRBJ2-7
d_gene: -
abundance: -
v_gene: TRBV11-2

CDR3aa: CAVGQPGTSGGPQYF
CDR3nt: TGTGCCGTCGGACAGCCCGGGACTAGCGGGGGCCCTCAGTATTTT
j_gene: TRBJ2-3
d_gene: TRBD2
abundance: -
v_gene: TRBV25-1

CDR3aa: CASSLSSALYGYTF
CDR3nt: TGTGCCAGCAGCTTGTCGTCAGCTTTATATGGCTACACCTTC
j_gene: TRBJ1-2
d_gene: -
abundance: -
v_gene: TRBV7-9

CDR3aa: CASSLRQATNEKLFF
CDR3nt: TGTGCCAGCAGCTTAAGACAGGCAACTAATGAAAAACTGTTTTTT
j_gene: TRBJ1-4
d_gene: -
abundance: -
v_gene: TRBV28

CDR3aa: CASSKTGLRANQPQHF
CDR3nt: TGTGCCAGCAGTAAAACAGGGTTGAGGGCCAATCAGCCCCAGCATTTT
j_gene: TRBJ1-5
d_gene: -
abundance: few
v_gene: TRBV2

CDR3aa: CASSLNQPQHF
CDR3nt: TGTGCCAGCAGCCTCAATCAGCCCCAGCATTTT
j_gene: TRBJ1-5
d_gene: -
abundance: -
v_gene: TRBV5-5

CDR3aa: CAISEGTGETQYF
CDR3nt: TGTGCCATCAGTGAGGGGACAGGAGAGACCCAGTACTTC
j_gene: TRBJ2-5
d_gene: TRBD1
abundance: -
v_gene: TRBV10-3

CDR3aa: CAYYGSLGETQYF
CDR3nt: TGTGCCTACTACGGGTCCCTGGGGGAGACCCAGTACTTC
j_gene: TRBJ2-5
d_gene: -
abundance: -
v_gene: TRBV30

CDR3aa: CASIGLATGNRPQHF
CDR3nt: TGTGCCAGCATTGGCTTAGCGACAGGGAATCGGCCCCAGCATTTT
j_gene: TRBJ1-5
d_gene: TRBD1
abundance: -
v_gene: TRBV28

CDR3aa: CASSGGQGDRQPQHF
CDR3nt: TGTGCCAGCAGTGGGGGACAGGGGGATCGCCAGCCCCAGCATTTT
j_gene: TRBJ1-5
d_gene: TRBD1
abundance: -
v_gene: TRBV6-1

CDR3aa: CASTTTGMSQPQHF
CDR3nt: TGTGCCTCGACCACGACAGGGATGAGTCAGCCCCAGCATTTT
j_gene: TRBJ1-5
d_gene: TRBD1
abundance: -
v_gene: TRBV30

CDR3aa: CASSTPGQGTGNTIYF
CDR3nt: TGTGCCAGCAGTACCCCCGGACAGGGCACTGGAAACACCATATATTTT
j_gene: TRBJ1-3
d_gene: TRBD1
abundance: -
v_gene: TRBV28

CDR3aa: CASGMNTEAFF
CDR3nt: TGTGCCAGCGGGATGAACACTGAAGCTTTCTTT
j_gene: TRBJ1-1
d_gene: -
abundance: many
v_gene: TRBV2

CDR3aa: CASSPPGLSSGNTIYF
CDR3nt: TGTGCCAGCTCACCGCCCGGCCTGAGCTCTGGAAACACCATATATTTT
j_gene: TRBJ1-3
d_gene: -
abundance: -
v_gene: TRBV18

CDR3aa: CASSSILGQGALGANVLTF
CDR3nt: TGTGCCAGCAGCTCCATCCTGGGACAGGGGGCGTTAGGGGCCAACGTCCTGACTTTC
j_gene: TRBJ2-6
d_gene: TRBD1
abundance: -
v_gene: TRBV9

CDR3aa: CASSLGAGGRETQYF
CDR3nt: TGTGCCAGCAGCTTAGGTGCGGGAGGGAGAGAGACCCAGTACTTC
j_gene: TRBJ2-5
d_gene: TRBD2
abundance: few
v_gene: TRBV7-2

CDR3aa: CATSRDRGADTQYF
CDR3nt: TGTGCCACCAGCAGAGATCGGGGGGCAGATACGCAGTATTTT
j_gene: TRBJ2-3
d_gene: TRBD2
abundance: -
v_gene: TRBV15

CDR3aa: CASSMAGARYGYTF
CDR3nt: TGTGCCAGTAGTATGGCAGGGGCTCGGTATGGCTACACCTTC
j_gene: TRBJ1-2
d_gene: -
abundance: few
v_gene: TRBV19

CDR3aa: CASSLSLANYGYTF
CDR3nt: TGTGCCAGCAGCTTGAGCCTAGCTAACTATGGCTACACCTTC
j_gene: TRBJ1-2
d_gene: -
abundance: -
v_gene: TRBV5-8

CDR3aa: CASERGGGGYGYTF
CDR3nt: TGTGCCAGTGAAAGAGGAGGGGGCGGCTATGGCTACACCTTC
j_gene: TRBJ1-2
d_gene: TRBD1
abundance: -
v_gene: TRBV19

CDR3aa: CASSLLASTYEQYF
CDR3nt: TGCGCCAGCAGCTTACTAGCTTCCACCTACGAGCAGTACTTC
j_gene: TRBJ2-7
d_gene: -
abundance: -
v_gene: TRBV5-1

CDR3aa: CASSLSGRGWETQYF
CDR3nt: TGTGCCAGCAGTTTATCGGGGAGGGGATGGGAGACCCAGTACTTC
j_gene: TRBJ2-5
d_gene: TRBD2
abundance: -
v_gene: TRBV27